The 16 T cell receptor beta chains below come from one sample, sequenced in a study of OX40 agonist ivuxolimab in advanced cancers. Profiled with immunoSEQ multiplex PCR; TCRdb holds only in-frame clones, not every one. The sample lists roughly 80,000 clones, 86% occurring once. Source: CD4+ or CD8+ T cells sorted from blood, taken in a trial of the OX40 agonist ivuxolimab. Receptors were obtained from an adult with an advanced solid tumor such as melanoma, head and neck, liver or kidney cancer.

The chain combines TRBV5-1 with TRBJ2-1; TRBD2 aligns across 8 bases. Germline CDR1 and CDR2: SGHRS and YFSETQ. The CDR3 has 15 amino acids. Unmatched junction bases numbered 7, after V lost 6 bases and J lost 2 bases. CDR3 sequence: CASTELAVTYNEQFF. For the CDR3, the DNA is TGCGCCAGCACCGAACTAGCGGTAACCTACAATGAGCAGTTCTTC. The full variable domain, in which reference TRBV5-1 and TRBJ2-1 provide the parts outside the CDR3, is KAGVTQTPRYLIKTRGQQVTLSCSPISGHRSVSWYQQTPGQGLQFLFEYFSETQRNKGNFPGRFSGRQFSNSRSEMNVSTLELGDSALYLCASTELAVTYNEQFFGPGTRLTVL.

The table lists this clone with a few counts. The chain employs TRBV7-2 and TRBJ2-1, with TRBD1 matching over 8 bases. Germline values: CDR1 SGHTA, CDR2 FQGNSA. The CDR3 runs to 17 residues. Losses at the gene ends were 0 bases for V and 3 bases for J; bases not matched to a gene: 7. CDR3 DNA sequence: TGTGCCAGCAGCTTAGCGAGGACAGGGCCGGACTACAATGAGCAGTTCTTC. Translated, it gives CASSLARTGPDYNEQFF.

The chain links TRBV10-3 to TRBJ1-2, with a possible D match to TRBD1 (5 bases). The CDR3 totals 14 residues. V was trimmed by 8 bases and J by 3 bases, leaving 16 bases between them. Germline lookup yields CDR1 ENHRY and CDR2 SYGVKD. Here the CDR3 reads CAIGEGPGYYGYTF. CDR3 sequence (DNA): TGTGCCATCGGGGAGGGGCCGGGGTACTATGGCTACACCTTC.

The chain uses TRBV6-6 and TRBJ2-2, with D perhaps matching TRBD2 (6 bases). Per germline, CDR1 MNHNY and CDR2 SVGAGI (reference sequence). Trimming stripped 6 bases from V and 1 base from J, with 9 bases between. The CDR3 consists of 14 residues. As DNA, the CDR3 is TGTGCCAGCAGGGAGGGGTTGAACACCGGGGAGCTGTTTTTT. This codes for CASREGLNTGELFF.

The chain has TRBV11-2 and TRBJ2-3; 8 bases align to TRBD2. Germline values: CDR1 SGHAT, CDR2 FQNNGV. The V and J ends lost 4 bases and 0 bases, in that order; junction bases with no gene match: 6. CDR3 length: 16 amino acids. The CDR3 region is CASSSISGTSTDTQYF. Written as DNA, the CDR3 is TGTGCCAGCAGCTCGATTAGCGGGACTAGCACAGATACGCAGTATTTT.

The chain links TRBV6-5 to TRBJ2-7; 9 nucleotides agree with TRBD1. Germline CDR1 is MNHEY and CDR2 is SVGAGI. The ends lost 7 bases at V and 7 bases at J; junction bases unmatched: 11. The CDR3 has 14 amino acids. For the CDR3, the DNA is TGTGCCAGCACGAAAGGACAGGGGTCTGGTGAGCAGTACTTC. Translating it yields CASTKGQGSGEQYF.

The CDR3 region has the DNA TGTGCCAGCAAAGAAGGTGGTCTAAACACTGAAGCTTTCTTT. Its protein product is CASKEGGLNTEAFF. The chain combines TRBV6-6 with TRBJ1-1, with D uncertain. Trimming shortened V by 7 bases and J by 2 bases, and 14 bases separated the two germline ends. This CDR3 is 14 amino acids long. Germline CDR1 reads MNHNY; CDR2 reads SVGAGI (reference sequence).

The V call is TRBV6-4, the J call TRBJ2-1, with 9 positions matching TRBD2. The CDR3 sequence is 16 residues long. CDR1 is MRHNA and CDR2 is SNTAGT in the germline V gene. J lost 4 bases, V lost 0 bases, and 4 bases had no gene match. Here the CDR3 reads CASSDSGTSPYNEQFF. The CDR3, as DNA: TGTGCCAGCAGTGACTCGGGGACTAGCCCTTACAATGAGCAGTTCTTC.

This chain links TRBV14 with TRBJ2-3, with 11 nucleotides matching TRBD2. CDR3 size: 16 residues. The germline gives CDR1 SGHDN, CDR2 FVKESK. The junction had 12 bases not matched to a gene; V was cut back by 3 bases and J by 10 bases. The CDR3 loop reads CASSHLKTSGATPQYF. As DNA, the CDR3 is TGTGCCAGCAGCCACCTGAAGACTAGCGGGGCCACCCCGCAGTATTTT.

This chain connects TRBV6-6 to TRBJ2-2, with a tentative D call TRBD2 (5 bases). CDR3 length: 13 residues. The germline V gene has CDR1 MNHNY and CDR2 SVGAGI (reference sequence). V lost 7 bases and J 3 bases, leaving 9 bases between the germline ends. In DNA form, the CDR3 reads TGTGCCAGCAAAGCGGTGGACACCGGGGAGCTGTTTTTT. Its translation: CASKAVDTGELFF.

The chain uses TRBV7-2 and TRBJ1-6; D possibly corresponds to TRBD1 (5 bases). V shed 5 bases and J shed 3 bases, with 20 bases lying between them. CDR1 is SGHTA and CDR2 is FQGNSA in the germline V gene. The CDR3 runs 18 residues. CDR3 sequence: CASSRNLMTAGYNSPLHF. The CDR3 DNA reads TGTGCCAGCAGCCGCAACCTAATGACAGCCGGCTATAATTCACCCCTCCACTTT.

CDR3 sequence (DNA): TGCGCCAGCAGCCAAGGAGCGGGGCCCACAGATACGCAGTATTTT. It encodes CASSQGAGPTDTQYF. The chain has TRBV4-3 and TRBJ2-3; TRBD2 agrees at 7 bases. The V segment lost 1 base and the J segment 2 bases; nucleotides outside the gene matches: 3. CDR3 length: 15 residues. Per the germline V gene, CDR1 is LGHNA and CDR2 is YSLEER.

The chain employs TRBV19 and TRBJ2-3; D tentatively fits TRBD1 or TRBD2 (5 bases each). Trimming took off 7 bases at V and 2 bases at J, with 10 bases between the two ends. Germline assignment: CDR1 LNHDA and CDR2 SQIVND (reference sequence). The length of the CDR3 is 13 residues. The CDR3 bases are TGTGCCAGTATAGAGGGGCCCACAGATACGCAGTATTTT. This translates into CASIEGPTDTQYF.

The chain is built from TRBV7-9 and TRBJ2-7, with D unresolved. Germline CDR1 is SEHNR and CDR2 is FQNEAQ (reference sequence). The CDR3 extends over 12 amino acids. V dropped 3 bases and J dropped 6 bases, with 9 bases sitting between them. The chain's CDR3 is CASSFTQAEQYF. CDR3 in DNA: TGTGCCAGCAGCTTTACCCAGGCCGAGCAGTACTTC.

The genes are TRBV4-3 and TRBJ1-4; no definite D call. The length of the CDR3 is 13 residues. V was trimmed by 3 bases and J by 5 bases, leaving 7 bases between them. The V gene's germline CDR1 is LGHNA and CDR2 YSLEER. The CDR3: CASSQDGNEKLFF. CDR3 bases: TGCGCCAGCAGCCAGGATGGAAATGAAAAACTGTTTTTT.

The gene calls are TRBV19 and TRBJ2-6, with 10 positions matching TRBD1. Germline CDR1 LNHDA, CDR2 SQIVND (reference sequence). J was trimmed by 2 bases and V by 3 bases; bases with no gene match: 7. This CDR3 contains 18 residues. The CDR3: CASSIRDRGAPGANVLTF. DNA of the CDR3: TGTGCCAGTAGTATCCGGGACAGGGGAGCGCCTGGGGCCAACGTCCTGACTTTC. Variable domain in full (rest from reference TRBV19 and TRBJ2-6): DGGITQSPKYLFRKEGQNVTLSCEQNLNHDAMYWYRQDPGQGLRLIYYSQIVNDFQKGDIAEGYSVSREKKESFPLTVTSAQKNPTAFYLCASSIRDRGAPGANVLTFGAGSRLTVL.